The clone carrying this T cell receptor (beta chain) was recorded at least ten times. The antigen remains undetermined. Samples came from axillary lymph nodes draining the breast cancer. This specimen comes from a study of breast tumors, draining lymph nodes, adjacent tissues. MiXCR was run by TCRdb on the multiplex PCR reads, yielding one entry per CDR3 protein. The sample yields 85,000 to 130,000 distinct CDR3 sequences, about 30% seen once. Findings and caveats of the study: Tumor TCR diversity was below lymph nodes but above nontumor tissue. Luminal-like breast cancer showed significantly greater tumor-nontumor repertoire similarity than basal-like breast cancer did. Data fit most tumor T cells coming from lymph node, expanding in tumor.

The CDR3 is 16 residues long. Germline CDR1 SGHDT, CDR2 YYEEEE. The V end was cut by 0 bases, the J end by 0 bases, with 10 bases between. J is TRBJ1-3 and V is TRBV5-6, with D unresolved. The clonotype comes from a female donor with breast cancer. Some clones in this sample may be carry-over from other donors' samples. Sample: axillary lymph node tissue. The CDR3 sequence: CASSLEVRSSGNTIYF. The CDR3 nucleotides are TGTGCCAGCAGCTTGGAGGTCAGGAGCTCTGGAAACACCATATATTTT.